This TCR beta chain was found in a study of T cells in Graves' hyperthyroidism and ophthalmopathy. This clonotype occurred many times. Amplified regions were TCR beta CDR3 sequences from RNA transcripts. First-round RT-PCR targeting the TCR CDR3 was performed with the HTBI primer set. TCRdb called the multiplex PCR reads again in MiXCR, with one record for every CDR3 protein. The table lists about 560,000 distinct CDR3 sequences, approximately 16% of them singletons. With 4 bases clipped from V and 6 bases from J, the junction kept 9 bases outside the gene matches. Germline V CDR1 and CDR2: SGHDT, YYEEEE. The CDR3 totals 14 residues.

V usage is TRBV5-6 and J usage is TRBJ2-7; 8 bases fit TRBD1. Sequencing input: blood. The sequence derives from a woman aged 18-29 years with Graves' hyperthyroidism. For the CDR3, the DNA is TGTGCCAGCAGCCTCGGGCCACAGGGGGGCGAGCAGTACTTC. Translation: CASSLGPQGGEQYF. Full variable domain (outside the CDR3, taken from reference TRBV5-6 and TRBJ2-7): DAGVTQSPTHLIKTRGQQVTLRCSPKSGHDTVSWYQQALGQGPQFIFQYYEEEERQRGNFPDRFSGHQFPNYSSELNVNALLLGDSALYLCASSLGPQGGEQYFGPGTRLTVT.